This TCR beta chain was sequenced during a study of cytomegalovirus exposure and HLA in healthy donors. Both 60 Vbeta primers and 13 Jbeta primers went into the PCR. Only in-frame clones appear in the TCRdb table, and some are missing; sequencing was by immunoSEQ multiplex PCR. The sample yields 150,000 to 200,000 clones, 70% seen once. V dropped 6 bases and J dropped 0 bases, with 9 bases sitting between them. This CDR3 has 14 amino acids. Per germline, CDR1 ENHRY and CDR2 SYGVKD. Source material: PBMCs. This sequence joins TRBV10-3 and TRBJ1-5; D is perhaps TRBD1 (6 bases). The receptor's source is a man between 18 and 29 years old in good health and CMV-seropositive. CDR3 sequence: CAISGDNSNQPQHF. CDR3 DNA sequence: TGTGCCATCAGCGGGGACAATAGCAATCAGCCCCAGCATTTT.